This T cell receptor (beta chain) was observed in a study of a mutant IDH1 vaccine in newly diagnosed glioma. For the study at large: Onset of vaccination occurred 4-6 weeks following radiotherapy alone, or with temozolomide cycles. Patients' prior therapy spanned radiotherapy, temozolomide, or both; most underwent both.

Time point denoted: week 47, end of study. What each vaccine dose contained was 300 ug of mutant IDH1 20-mer peptide, accompanied by topical imiquimod. Patients were given eight vaccinations, scheduled in weeks 1, 3, 5, 7, 11, 15, 19 and 23. A word on this clone: No antigen is known for it.

Repertoires were generated with immunoSEQ multiplex PCR, while TCRdb's copy carries only in-frame clones and drops some. The table has about 94,000 clones, just under 90% seen once; the top ten hold 0.77%. The clonotype originates from a woman aged 45-60 years with glioma. Source: PBMCs, taken from a glioma patient whose treatment included an IDH1 peptide vaccine.

CDR3 coding DNA: TGCAGCGTTGATGTGGCAGGTGCCTCCTACGAGCAGTACTTC. Protein product: CSVDVAGASYEQYF. The rearrangement joins TRBV29-1 to TRBJ2-7; D is unresolved. Germline loops: CDR1 SQVTM, CDR2 ANQGSEA. This CDR3 spans 14 amino acids. With 3 bases removed from V and 0 bases from J, the gap between germline ends came to 12 bases.